The 26 T cell receptor beta chains reported below all come from one sample, sequenced in a study of control samples from healthy donors and cancer patients. Profiling relied on immunoSEQ multiplex PCR, and the TCRdb table lists in-frame clones only, not all of them. This sample has over 110,000 clones, with about nine tenths found just once. The specimen was blood. Every receptor here comes from a woman between 25 and 40 years old in good health.

V usage is TRBV19 and J usage is TRBJ1-3, with D possibly being TRBD1 (5 bases). V was trimmed by 1 base and J by 1 base, leaving 11 bases between them. CDR1 is LNHDA and CDR2 is SQIVND in the germline V gene (reference sequence). CDR3 length: 16 amino acids. The CDR3 coding sequence is TGTGCCAGTAGTATAGCTCGCAGGGCTTCTGGAAACACCATATATTTT. It yields the protein CASSIARRASGNTIYF. Looking up the rest from reference TRBV19 and TRBJ1-3 gives the full variable domain: DGGITQSPKYLFRKEGQNVTLSCEQNLNHDAMYWYRQDPGQGLRLIYYSQIVNDFQKGDIAEGYSVSREKKESFPLTVTSAQKNPTAFYLCASSIARRASGNTIYFGEGSWLTVV.

This sequence joins TRBV29-1 and TRBJ2-3, with a weak D call TRBD1 (7 bases). Germline V gives CDR1 SQVTM, CDR2 ANQGSEA. The V gene lost 6 bases and the J gene lost 1 base, with 14 bases spanning the gap. This CDR3 region has 14 residues. The CDR3 loop is CSVVEGARTDTQYF. In DNA, the CDR3 is TGCAGCGTGGTGGAGGGGGCTCGCACAGATACGCAGTATTTT.

V and J are TRBV5-4 and TRBJ2-5; TRBD2 matches at 9 bases. Trimming removed 3 bases from V and 5 bases from J; junction bases left unmatched: 5. Per germline, CDR1 SGHNT and CDR2 YYREEE (reference sequence). This CDR3 has 14 amino acids. CDR3 sequence: CASSWTSATETQYF. The CDR3 DNA reads TGTGCCAGCAGCTGGACTAGCGCTACCGAGACCCAGTACTTC.

This clone was detected once. The rearrangement uses TRBV18 and TRBJ1-2; D not resolved. Germline V CDR1 and CDR2: KGHSH, LQKENI. The CDR3 is 13 residues long. The V end was cut by 5 bases, the J end by 5 bases, with 12 bases between. The CDR3 sequence: CASSVRDLYGYTF. CDR3 sequence (DNA): TGTGCCAGCTCAGTCCGGGATCTATATGGCTACACCTTC.

The V gene is TRBV30, the J gene TRBJ1-4; D unresolved. Trimming left V 2 bases short and J 7 bases short, with 11 bases between. In germline, CDR1 is GTSNPN, CDR2 SVGIG (reference sequence). This CDR3 is 13 amino acids long. The CDR3 is CAWSHEDGEKLFF. CDR3 DNA: TGTGCCTGGAGTCACGAGGATGGTGAAAAACTGTTTTTT.

The chain recombines TRBV19 with TRBJ2-1; 8 bases match TRBD2. After removal of 5 bases from V and 5 bases from J, the junction contained 11 bases not matched to a gene. The CDR3 extends over 16 amino acids. Germline CDR1 LNHDA, CDR2 SQIVND (reference sequence). CDR3 nucleotide sequence: TGTGCCAGTAGTGGGGAGGGGCGGGAGGCCGACAATGAGCAGTTCTTC. Protein: CASSGEGREADNEQFF.

CDR3 nucleotide sequence: TGTGCCAGCAGCGCCGAGTGGGGCCCAGACTATGGCTACACCTTC. It encodes CASSAEWGPDYGYTF. The chain has TRBV5-4 and TRBJ1-2, with a weak D call TRBD1 (5 bases). Germline CDR1 SGHNT, CDR2 YYREEE (reference sequence). V lost 4 bases and J 3 bases, leaving 16 bases between the germline ends. CDR3 length: 15 residues.

The genes are TRBV6-5 and TRBJ2-7; D is uncertain. Germline V gives CDR1 MNHEY, CDR2 SVGAGI. The CDR3 extends over 14 amino acids. Trimming removed 5 bases from V and 7 bases from J, with 18 bases in between. The CDR3 spells CASSILERLGEQYF. DNA for the CDR3: TGTGCCAGCAGTATCCTAGAAAGGTTGGGGGAGCAGTACTTC.

J is TRBJ2-3 and V is TRBV2; D unclear. The germline gives CDR1 SNHLY, CDR2 FYNNEI. The CDR3 extends over 15 amino acids. The germline V and J ends were trimmed by 2 bases and 2 bases, with 11 bases remaining between them. CDR3 DNA: TGTGCCAGCAGTGAATTGAGCCCTACCACAGATACGCAGTATTTT. It specifies CASSELSPTTDTQYF.

This clone was counted a single time. This chain connects TRBV19 to TRBJ2-3; D is perhaps TRBD1 or TRBD2 (7 bases each). Trimming removed 4 bases from V and 6 bases from J, with 17 bases in between. Germline loops: CDR1 LNHDA, CDR2 SQIVND (reference sequence). This CDR3 has 15 residues. Written as DNA, the CDR3 is TGTGCCAGTAGTAACACAGGGGCCGGGGGGGATACGCAGTATTTT. Protein product: CASSNTGAGGDTQYF. The variable domain in full, with the rest retrieved from reference TRBV19 and TRBJ2-3, is DGGITQSPKYLFRKEGQNVTLSCEQNLNHDAMYWYRQDPGQGLRLIYYSQIVNDFQKGDIAEGYSVSREKKESFPLTVTSAQKNPTAFYLCASSNTGAGGDTQYFGPGTRLTVL.

This clone was seen a single time. V gene TRBV7-9 combines with J gene TRBJ1-4, with a weak D call TRBD1 (6 bases). V was trimmed by 4 bases and J by 6 bases, leaving 18 bases between them. The CDR3 length is 16 residues. Germline V gene sequence: CDR1 SEHNR, CDR2 FQNEAQ (reference sequence). CDR3: CASSSPRSGEDEKLFF. The CDR3 DNA sequence: TGTGCCAGCAGCTCGCCTCGGTCAGGGGAGGATGAAAAACTGTTTTTT.

On this clone: Other DNA sequences of this sample code for an identical CDR3. This chain joins TRBV29-1 and TRBJ2-7; 13 bases agree with TRBD2. Germline CDR1 and CDR2: SQVTM and ANQGSEA. V was pared by 5 bases and J by 7 bases, with 5 bases of the junction left unmatched. The CDR3 is made up of 13 amino acids. The CDR3, as DNA: TGCAGCGTTCGACTAGCGGGAGGCGGGGAGCAGTACTTC. As protein: CSVRLAGGGEQYF.

Within the sample, this clone is large. This chain uses TRBV15 with TRBJ2-7, with a tentative D call TRBD2 (6 bases). The CDR3 totals 15 residues. Germline values: CDR1 LNHNV, CDR2 YYDKDF (reference sequence). With 5 bases removed from V and 6 bases from J, the gap between germline ends came to 20 bases. The DNA for the CDR3 is TGTGCCACCAGCGCCCTTTGGGACTCTCTCCCCGAGCAGTACTTC. It codes for CATSALWDSLPEQYF.

The chain carries TRBV5-1 and TRBJ1-2; maybe TRBD1 (5 bases). CDR3 length: 13 amino acids. The germline V gene encodes CDR1 SGHRS and CDR2 YFSETQ. The V end lost 0 bases, the J end lost 2 bases, and 5 bases lay between the germline ends. The CDR3 DNA reads as TGCGCCAGCAGCTTGGCAGGGAACTATGGCTACACCTTC. It translates to CASSLAGNYGYTF.

This clone appeared a single time. J is TRBJ1-1 and V is TRBV11-2, with TRBD1 matching 9 bases. The CDR3 has 14 amino acids. The germline V gene encodes CDR1 SGHAT and CDR2 FQNNGV. V was pared by 5 bases and J by 7 bases, with 8 bases of the junction left unmatched. CDR3: CASSLDRGAHEAFF. CDR3 in DNA: TGTGCCAGCAGCCTGGACAGGGGCGCTCATGAAGCTTTCTTT.

V and J are TRBV18 and TRBJ1-2, with TRBD1 identical over 7 bases. The length of the CDR3 is 14 residues. After removal of 3 bases from V and 8 bases from J, the junction contained 9 bases not matched to a gene. Germline CDR1 KGHSH, CDR2 LQKENI. The CDR3 DNA follows: TGTGCCAGCTCACCGGGACAGAAGATTGGCGGCTACACCTTC. This encodes CASSPGQKIGGYTF.

This chain joins TRBV9 and TRBJ1-3, with TRBD1 matching 7 bases. The CDR3 runs to 16 residues. The germline V gene encodes CDR1 SGDLS and CDR2 YYNGEE. The ends lost 2 bases at V and 0 bases at J; junction bases unmatched: 5. CDR3 region: CASSVGTASSGNTIYF. CDR3 bases: TGTGCCAGCAGCGTTGGGACAGCCAGCTCTGGAAACACCATATATTTT.

V gene TRBV5-1 combines with J gene TRBJ2-5; maybe TRBD1 (6 bases). Trimming left V 0 bases short and J 5 bases short, with 11 bases between. The germline V gene has CDR1 SGHRS and CDR2 YFSETQ. This CDR3 has 14 amino acids. The CDR3 DNA reads as TGCGCCAGCAGCTTGGAGGAAAGGGGGGAGACCCAGTACTTC. It translates to CASSLEERGETQYF. Variable domain in full (rest from reference TRBV5-1 and TRBJ2-5): KAGVTQTPRYLIKTRGQQVTLSCSPISGHRSVSWYQQTPGQGLQFLFEYFSETQRNKGNFPGRFSGRQFSNSRSEMNVSTLELGDSALYLCASSLEERGETQYFGPGTRLLVL.

The chain combines TRBV15 with TRBJ1-2; D may be TRBD1 (6 bases). The CDR3 runs to 15 residues. The V end lost 8 bases, the J end lost 8 bases, and 24 bases lay between the germline ends. The V gene's germline CDR1 is LNHNV and CDR2 YYDKDF (reference sequence). The CDR3 loop is CATPISLQGFVGYTF. CDR3 nucleotides: TGTGCCACCCCAATCAGCTTACAGGGATTTGTGGGCTACACCTTC. The full variable domain, with the rest looked up from reference TRBV15 and TRBJ1-2, is DAMVIQNPRYQVTQFGKPVTLSCSQTLNHNVMYWYQQKSSQAPKLLFHYYDKDFNNEADTPDNFQSRRPNTSFCFLDIRSPGLGDTAMYLCATPISLQGFVGYTFGSGTRLTVV.

This chain uses TRBV7-9 with TRBJ1-3; no firm D call. The V and J ends lost 0 bases and 0 bases respectively, with 12 bases between them. CDR1 SEHNR and CDR2 FQNEAQ come from the germline V gene (reference sequence). The CDR3 sequence is 17 residues long. The CDR3 DNA reads as TGTGCCAGCAGCTTAGCGCGAGGACCCCGCTCTGGAAACACCATATATTTT. It is translated as CASSLARGPRSGNTIYF.

The rearrangement uses TRBV5-1 and TRBJ1-6; the D gene is possibly TRBD1 (5 bases). Germline CDR1 SGHRS, CDR2 YFSETQ. CDR3 length: 18 residues. With 3 bases removed from V and 3 bases from J, the gap between germline ends came to 19 bases. CDR3 in amino acids: CASSSGLGLRGYNSPLHF. CDR3 in DNA: TGCGCCAGCAGCTCCGGTTTAGGCCTTAGGGGCTATAATTCACCCCTCCACTTT.

This clone was seen a single time. The chain uses TRBV5-1 and TRBJ2-7, with 9 bases identical to TRBD2. The CDR3 contains 15 residues. Germline lookup yields CDR1 SGHRS and CDR2 YFSETQ. Trimming at V came to 2 bases and at J to 0 bases, leaving 3 bases not matched to a gene. CDR3 nucleotide sequence: TGCGCCAGCAGCTTTAGCGGGGGAAGCTCCTACGAGCAGTACTTC. It encodes CASSFSGGSSYEQYF.

The rearrangement uses TRBV6-5 and TRBJ1-4, with 8 positions matching TRBD1. The CDR3 is 15 residues long. The germline CDR1 and CDR2 sequences are MNHEY and SVGAGI. Trimming at V came to 4 bases and at J to 0 bases, leaving 1 base not matched to a gene. In DNA form, the CDR3 reads TGTGCCAGCAGTTCGACAGGGGCAACTAATGAAAAACTGTTTTTT. This encodes CASSSTGATNEKLFF.

The V gene is TRBV18, the J gene TRBJ1-6; D not resolved. Germline values: CDR1 KGHSH, CDR2 LQKENI. Trimming removed 0 bases from V and 8 bases from J, with 5 bases in between. The CDR3 contains 13 residues. This CDR3 is CASSPPPDSPLHF. The CDR3 DNA sequence: TGTGCCAGCTCACCACCTCCGGATTCACCCCTCCACTTT.

This chain joins TRBV19 and TRBJ1-5; unclear D gene. Trimming took off 3 bases at V and 2 bases at J, with 14 bases between the two ends. The CDR3 consists of 16 residues. Germline V gives CDR1 LNHDA, CDR2 SQIVND (reference sequence). The CDR3 sequence: CASSIGRRRGNQPQHF. The CDR3 region has the DNA TGTGCCAGTAGTATCGGAAGGAGAAGGGGCAATCAGCCCCAGCATTTT.

V and J are TRBV6-5 and TRBJ1-2; TRBD1 might be the D (5 bases). Germline values: CDR1 MNHEY, CDR2 SVGAGI. V dropped 5 bases and J dropped 4 bases, with 14 bases sitting between them. CDR3 length: 14 amino acids. The DNA of the CDR3 is TGTGCCAGCAGTAACGGGGGGATCCCCTATGGCTACACCTTC. Translation gives CASSNGGIPYGYTF.